This TCR beta chain was recorded in a study of T cells in Graves' hyperthyroidism and ophthalmopathy. RNA transcripts were the template for amplifying TCR beta CDR3 regions. TCR CDR3 underwent first-round RT-PCR with the HTBI primer set. TCRdb fed the multiplex PCR reads into MiXCR, producing one record per CDR3 protein. The sample lists about 740,000 distinct CDR3 sequences, about 14% seen once, with 10% in the top ten. In this sample, this clonotype turned up many times. On the basis of clinical symptoms, serum thyroxine and TRAb, thyroid ultrasound and orbital computed tomography, diagnoses were made. CDR1 is GTSNPN, CDR2 SVGIG, per germline (reference sequence). J was trimmed by 10 bases and V by 5 bases; bases with no gene match: 5. CDR3 size: 11 residues.

Source material: blood. The rearrangement links TRBV30 to TRBJ1-1, with 9 bases lining up with TRBD1. The TCR was taken from a young woman with Graves' hyperthyroidism. The CDR3 region has the DNA TGTGCCTGGGGGACAGGGTTCGGAGCTTTCTTT. Its protein is CAWGTGFGAFF.